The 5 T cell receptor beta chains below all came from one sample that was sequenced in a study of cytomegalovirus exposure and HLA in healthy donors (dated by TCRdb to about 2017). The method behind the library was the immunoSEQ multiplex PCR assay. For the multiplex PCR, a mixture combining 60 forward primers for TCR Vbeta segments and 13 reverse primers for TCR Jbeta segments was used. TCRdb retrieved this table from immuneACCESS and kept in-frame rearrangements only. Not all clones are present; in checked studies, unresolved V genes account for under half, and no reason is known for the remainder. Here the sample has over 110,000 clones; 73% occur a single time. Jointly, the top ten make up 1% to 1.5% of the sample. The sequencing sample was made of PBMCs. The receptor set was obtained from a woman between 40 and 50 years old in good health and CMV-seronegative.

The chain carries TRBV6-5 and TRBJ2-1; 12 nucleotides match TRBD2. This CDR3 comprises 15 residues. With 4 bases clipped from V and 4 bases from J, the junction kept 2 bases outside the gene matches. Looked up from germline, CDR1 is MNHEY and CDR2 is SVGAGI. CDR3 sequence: CASSSTSGGYNEQFF. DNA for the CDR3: TGTGCCAGCAGTTCCACTAGCGGGGGGTACAATGAGCAGTTCTTC.

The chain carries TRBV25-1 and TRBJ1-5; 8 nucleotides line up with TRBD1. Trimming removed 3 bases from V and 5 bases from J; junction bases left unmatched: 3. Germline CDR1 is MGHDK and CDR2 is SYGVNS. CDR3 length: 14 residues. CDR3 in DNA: TGTGCCAGCAGTGAGGGACAGGAGTATCAGCCCCAGCATTTT. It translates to CASSEGQEYQPQHF.

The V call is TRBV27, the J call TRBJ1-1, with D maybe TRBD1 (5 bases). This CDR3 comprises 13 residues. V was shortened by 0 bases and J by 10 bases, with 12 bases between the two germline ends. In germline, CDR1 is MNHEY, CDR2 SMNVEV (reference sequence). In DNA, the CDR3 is TGTGCCAGCAGTTTATCGGGGGAGGTAGGAGCTTTCTTT. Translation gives CASSLSGEVGAFF.

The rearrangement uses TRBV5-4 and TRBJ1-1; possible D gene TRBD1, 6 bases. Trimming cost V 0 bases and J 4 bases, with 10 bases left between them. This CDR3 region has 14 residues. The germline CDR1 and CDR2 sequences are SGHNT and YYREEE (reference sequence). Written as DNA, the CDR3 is TGTGCCAGCAGCTTGGCCGGGACAAGCACTGAAGCTTTCTTT. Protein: CASSLAGTSTEAFF.

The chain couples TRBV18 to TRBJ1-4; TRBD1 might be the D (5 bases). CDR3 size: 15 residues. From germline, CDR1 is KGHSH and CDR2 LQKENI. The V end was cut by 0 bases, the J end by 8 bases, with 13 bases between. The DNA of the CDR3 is TGTGCCAGCTCACCACCGGAGGGGCTTGGCGAAAAACTGTTTTTT. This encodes CASSPPEGLGEKLFF.